This T cell receptor (beta chain) was retrieved from a study of cytomegalovirus exposure and HLA in healthy donors. Study context: Early released data had 80 million or so unique TCRs, all coming from HLA-typed donors. Study-wide results and caveats: Solely CMV serostatus was available to characterize immune exposure.

After removal of 6 bases from V and 5 bases from J, the junction contained 12 bases not matched to a gene. There are 15 residues in the CDR3. Germline CDR1 is MDHEN and CDR2 is SYDVKM. Notes on this clone: Its antigen remains unidentified.

The PCR contained 60 Vbeta and 13 Jbeta primers. TCRdb keeps only in-frame clones here, not all; method: immunoSEQ multiplex PCR. The repertoire holds some 120,000 clones, with 78% as singletons. The sequence was collected from a man aged 35 to 55 in good health and CMV-seronegative. The chain joins TRBV28 to TRBJ2-7, with 8 bases fitting TRBD1. What was sequenced was PBMCs. The CDR3 sequence: CASRDGPGGFNEQYF. The DNA for the CDR3 is TGTGCCAGCAGGGACGGACCAGGGGGCTTTAACGAGCAGTACTTC. Together with reference TRBV28 and TRBJ2-7, the CDR3 gives the full variable domain: DVKVTQSSRYLVKRTGEKVFLECVQDMDHENMFWYRQDPGLGLRLIYFSYDVKMKEKGDIPEGYSVSREKKERFSLILESASTNQTSMYLCASRDGPGGFNEQYFGPGTRLTVT.